Presented here are 14 T cell receptor beta chains from one specimen sequenced in a study of T cell repertoires in ileal Crohn's disease. Profiled with immunoSEQ multiplex PCR; TCRdb holds only in-frame clones, not every one. The table lists about 8,400 clones, 80% of them singletons. The sequencing input was ileal tissue. The receptors here all came from an adult with Crohn's disease.

The chain links TRBV20-1 to TRBJ2-1; no clear D gene. This CDR3 region has 11 residues. Trimming took 0 bases from V and 8 from J, leaving 5 bases between them. Germline V gives CDR1 DFQATT, CDR2 SNEGSKA (reference sequence). The CDR3 protein is CSAREWDEQFF. For the CDR3, the DNA is TGCAGTGCTAGAGAGTGGGATGAGCAGTTCTTC.

In its sample, this clone was seen once. A much larger clone lies one base from this, so it may be a read error. V usage is TRBV5-1 and J usage is TRBJ1-1; TRBD1 is a possible D gene (6 bases). V lost 4 bases, J lost 5 bases, and 15 bases lay in between. Germline V gives CDR1 SGHRS, CDR2 YFSETQ. The CDR3 contains 14 residues. As DNA, the CDR3 is TGCGCCAGCAGCGGGGGGCCGGGGGGGACTGAAGCTTTCTTT. Its protein product is CASSGGPGGTEAFF.

This chain links TRBV5-1 with TRBJ2-7, with 8 bases aligning to TRBD2. The J segment lost 6 bases and the V segment lost 4 bases, leaving 12 bases of the junction unmatched. The CDR3 has 15 amino acids. Germline CDR1 reads SGHRS; CDR2 reads YFSETQ. The CDR3 bases are TGCGCCAGCAGCCTCTCCGGGACTAGGGGCCTCGAGCAGTACTTC. Its translation: CASSLSGTRGLEQYF.

The chain recombines TRBV6-1 with TRBJ2-5; no reliable D call. The CDR3 is made up of 11 amino acids. The germline CDR1 and CDR2 sequences are MNHNS and SASEGT. V gave up 7 bases and J gave up 5 bases, with 8 bases separating them. The CDR3 sequence: CASITRETQYF. The CDR3 nucleotides read TGTGCCAGCATCACCCGGGAGACCCAGTACTTC.

The rearrangement joins TRBV4-3 to TRBJ2-7, with D possibly matching TRBD2 (6 bases). Trimming left V 1 base short and J 5 bases short, with 18 bases between. Germline V lookup: CDR1 LGHNA, CDR2 YSLEER. There are 16 residues in the CDR3. CDR3 DNA sequence: TGCGCCAGCAGCCAAGGGGCGGGACTCGCCGGCCACGAGCAGTACTTC. Translation: CASSQGAGLAGHEQYF.

The CDR3 bases are TGCGCCAGCAGCCAAGACAAGGGATCCACTGAAGCTTTCTTT. It specifies CASSQDKGSTEAFF. The V call is TRBV4-3, the J call TRBJ1-1; unclear D gene. Germline CDR1 reads LGHNA; CDR2 reads YSLEER. Trimming shortened V by 0 bases and J by 4 bases, and 9 bases separated the two germline ends. The CDR3 is 14 amino acids.

This clone was counted a few times. The genes are TRBV2 and TRBJ1-1; D might be TRBD1 (5 bases). The germline CDR1 and CDR2 sequences are SNHLY and FYNNEI. The CDR3 contains 13 residues. The ends were cut back, 7 bases at V and 1 base at J, with 10 bases in the middle. CDR3 protein: CASKDDRNTEAFF. The CDR3 bases are TGTGCCAGCAAGGACGACAGGAACACTGAAGCTTTCTTT.

The V gene is TRBV2, the J gene TRBJ1-4, with TRBD1 matching 8 bases. The germline gives CDR1 SNHLY, CDR2 FYNNEI. V shed 6 bases, J shed 5 bases, and the junction held 11 bases outside the gene matches. This CDR3 spans 16 amino acids. The CDR3, as DNA: TGTGCCAGCAGAGCCCGCTTCAGGGGGCCGAATGAAAAACTGTTTTTT. Amino acids: CASRARFRGPNEKLFF. Based on the CDR3 plus reference TRBV2 and TRBJ1-4, the full variable domain is EPEVTQTPSHQVTQMGQEVILRCVPISNHLYFYWYRQILGQKVEFLVSFYNNEISEKSEIFDDQFSVERPDGSNFTLKIRSTKLEDSAMYFCASRARFRGPNEKLFFGSGTQLSVL.

The chain employs TRBV6-1 and TRBJ1-4, with a tentative D call TRBD1 (6 bases). From germline, CDR1 is MNHNS and CDR2 SASEGT. The CDR3 loop spans 16 amino acids. Trimming took off 4 bases at V and 7 bases at J, with 19 bases between the two ends. In DNA, the CDR3 is TGTGCCAGCAGTGGGACAGAGCGATTGTATACTGAAAAACTGTTTTTT. It encodes CASSGTERLYTEKLFF.

The chain joins TRBV11-3 to TRBJ2-5; either TRBD1 or TRBD2 may fit D (5 bases each). The V gene's germline CDR1 is SGHNT and CDR2 YENEEA. This CDR3 has 15 residues. V was pared by 5 bases and J by 2 bases, with 15 bases between. The DNA for the CDR3 is TGTGCCAGCAGCCGTCAACCGGGGCAGCAAGAGACCCAGTACTTC. It translates to CASSRQPGQQETQYF.

The chain carries TRBV5-4 and TRBJ2-7; 11 bases are a match to TRBD1. J lost 4 bases, V lost 4 bases, and 10 bases had no gene match. Germline CDR1 is SGHNT and CDR2 is YYREEE (reference sequence). The CDR3 has 16 amino acids. CDR3 sequence: CASSAGQGANLYEQYF. In DNA form, the CDR3 reads TGTGCCAGCAGCGCTGGACAGGGGGCGAACTTGTACGAGCAGTACTTC.

The chain couples TRBV6-5 to TRBJ1-5; perhaps TRBD1 as D (6 bases). CDR3 length: 12 residues. V was pared by 5 bases and J by 9 bases, with 11 bases between. Germline CDR1 reads MNHEY; CDR2 reads SVGAGI. The CDR3: CASSPQQGPQHF. The CDR3 bases are TGTGCCAGCAGTCCTCAACAGGGGCCCCAGCATTTT.

The V gene is TRBV18, the J gene TRBJ1-3; D remains unclear. The CDR3 length is 15 residues. Germline CDR1 reads KGHSH; CDR2 reads LQKENI. The V end lost 3 bases, the J end lost 0 bases, and 9 bases lay between the germline ends. This CDR3 reads CASSPGSFSGNTIYF. CDR3 coding DNA: TGTGCCAGCTCACCCGGCAGCTTCTCTGGAAACACCATATATTTT.

The chain links TRBV7-2 to TRBJ2-6, with D uncertain. Germline values: CDR1 SGHTA, CDR2 FQGNSA. The CDR3 extends over 15 amino acids. The V and J ends lost 4 bases and 4 bases respectively, with 11 bases between them. In DNA form, the CDR3 reads TGTGCCAGCAGCTCGCTCTCTGGCGGGGCCAACGTCCTGACTTTC. Translated, it gives CASSSLSGGANVLTF.